This T cell receptor (beta chain) was retrieved from a study of cytomegalovirus exposure and HLA in healthy donors. The germline gives CDR1 SGHNT, CDR2 YYREEE (reference sequence). There are 15 residues in the CDR3. V lost 4 bases and J 4 bases, leaving 15 bases between the germline ends. This clone appeared once. Both 60 Vbeta primers and 13 Jbeta primers went into the PCR. TCRdb's table, derived via immunoSEQ multiplex PCR, lists solely in-frame clones and lacks some. Here the sample spans around 130,000 clones, around three quarters being singletons. What was sequenced was PBMCs. The genes are TRBV5-4 and TRBJ1-3, with D possibly being TRBD1 (5 bases). The receptor was isolated from a man aged 40-55 years in good health and CMV-seronegative. DNA of the CDR3: TGTGCCAGCAGCGGACACGGACGTGCCGGAAACACCATATATTTT. Its protein is CASSGHGRAGNTIYF.